The 21 T cell receptor beta chains below all came from one sample that was sequenced in a study of T cells after yellow fever vaccination. TCRdb itself ran the 5' RACE reads through MiXCR, one entry per CDR3 protein. The data contain a few hundred thousand distinct CDR3 sequences, roughly a sixth of them singletons. This specimen was PBMCs, taken about 5 days after the first yellow fever vaccination. The receptors here all came from a young man who received the YFV17D yellow fever vaccine.

The chain uses TRBV12-3 or TRBV12-4 and TRBJ2-1; 10 bases match TRBD2. J was trimmed by 8 bases and V by 6 bases; bases with no gene match: 7. CDR3 length: 14 amino acids. The CDR3 reads CASSLAGARYEQFF. The CDR3, as DNA: TGTGCCAGCAGCCTAGCGGGGGCGCGCTATGAGCAGTTCTTC.

This clonotype was detected ten times or more. The J gene is TRBJ1-5, the V gene TRBV5-1; D call uncertain. The CDR3 spans 17 residues. CDR1 SGHRS and CDR2 YFSETQ come from the germline V gene. V lost 4 bases and J lost 10, with 27 bases in between. The CDR3 protein is CASSPDQVGTSGFPQHF. The CDR3 DNA reads as TGCGCCAGCAGCCCCGACCAGGTTGGAACCAGTGGGTTCCCCCAGCATTTT.

This clonotype was seen a handful of times. The gene calls are TRBV29-1 and TRBJ2-7; no firm D call. The V end was cut by 5 bases, the J end by 0 bases, with 8 bases between. Germline CDR1 is SQVTM and CDR2 is ANQGSEA. The CDR3 consists of 12 residues. This CDR3 is CSVFGNSYEQYF. The CDR3 bases are TGCAGCGTTTTTGGGAACTCCTACGAGCAGTACTTC.

In DNA form, the CDR3 reads TGTGCCAGCCCGGGTTCCGAGGATTCACCCCTCCACTTT. Its protein product is CASPGSEDSPLHF. This sequence joins TRBV2 and TRBJ1-6; D unclear. This CDR3 contains 13 residues. The germline V and J ends were trimmed by 8 bases and 8 bases, with 13 bases remaining between them. Germline values: CDR1 SNHLY, CDR2 FYNNEI.

This clonotype was seen only a few times. CDR3: CASSYSMGYTEAFF. As DNA, the CDR3 is TGTGCCAGCAGTTACTCGATGGGGTACACTGAAGCTTTCTTT. The V gene is TRBV6-5, the J gene TRBJ1-1, with D uncertain. The CDR3 runs 14 residues. Looked up from germline, CDR1 is MNHEY and CDR2 is SVGAGI. Trimming stripped 0 bases from V and 3 bases from J, with 8 bases between.

The V call is TRBV4-1, the J call TRBJ2-7, with D possibly being TRBD1 or TRBD2 (5 bases each). V was cut by 0 bases and J by 6 bases, with 12 bases left in between. CDR3 size: 14 residues. In germline, CDR1 is MGHRA, CDR2 YSYEKL. The CDR3 spells CASSQDLPGSEQYF. The CDR3 DNA reads TGCGCCAGCAGCCAAGATCTCCCAGGGAGCGAGCAGTACTTC.

This sequence joins TRBV12-3 or TRBV12-4 and TRBJ1-1; no firm D call. The CDR3 spans 14 residues. The V gene lost 3 bases and the J gene lost 0 bases, with 8 bases spanning the gap. CDR3 coding DNA: TGTGCCAGCAGTTTCTCGGCAGTGAACACTGAAGCTTTCTTT. It yields the protein CASSFSAVNTEAFF.

This clonotype was detected many times. The chain is built from TRBV6-5 and TRBJ2-3; D gene unclear. The germline CDR1 and CDR2 sequences are MNHEY and SVGAGI. The CDR3 covers 12 residues. Deletions cut 6 bases from V and 1 base from J, with 5 bases between. The CDR3 is CASSYGTDTQYF. CDR3 in DNA: TGTGCCAGCAGCTACGGCACAGATACGCAGTATTTT.

The chain's CDR3 is CASSSAGTYSYEQYF. The CDR3 coding sequence is TGTGCCAGCAGCTCGGCCGGGACATACTCCTACGAGCAGTACTTC. The chain couples TRBV7-9 to TRBJ2-7; TRBD1 is a possible D gene (6 bases). The ends were cut back, 4 bases at V and 0 bases at J, with 13 bases in the middle. The CDR3 has 15 amino acids. Germline V gene data show CDR1 as SEHNR and CDR2 as FQNEAQ (reference sequence). Filled out from reference TRBV7-9 and TRBJ2-7, the complete variable domain reads DTGVSQNPRHKITKRGQNVTFRCDPISEHNRLYWYRQTLGQGPEFLTYFQNEAQLEKSRLLSDRFSAERPKGSFSTLEIQRTEQGDSAMYLCASSSAGTYSYEQYFGPGTRLTVT.

The chain couples TRBV2 to TRBJ2-2; D might be TRBD1 (6 bases). V was cut by 8 bases and J by 1 base, with 11 bases left in between. CDR3 length equals 14 residues. In germline, CDR1 is SNHLY, CDR2 FYNNEI. The CDR3 DNA is TGTGCCAGCCACAGGGTCAAGAACACCGGGGAGCTGTTTTTT. Translating gives CASHRVKNTGELFF.

This clonotype occurred once. DNA for the CDR3: TGTGCCAGCAGTTACGACAACAGGGCGGGCTACACCTTC. This sequence encodes CASSYDNRAGYTF. The chain joins TRBV6-2 or TRBV6-3 to TRBJ1-2, with TRBD1 as a possible D gene (6 bases). This CDR3 has 13 amino acids. The V end was cut by 2 bases, the J end by 8 bases, with 12 bases between. Germline V gene data show CDR1 as MNHEY and CDR2 as SVGEGT.

In this sample, this clonotype turned up a few times. V gene TRBV6-2 or TRBV6-3 combines with J gene TRBJ1-2; D not resolved. The ends were cut back, 6 bases at V and 3 bases at J, with 11 bases in the middle. Germline lookup yields CDR1 MNHEY and CDR2 SVGEGT. CDR3 length: 13 amino acids. CDR3 protein: CASRMGTDYGYTF. The CDR3 DNA follows: TGTGCCAGCAGGATGGGCACTGACTATGGCTACACCTTC.

This rearrangement joins TRBV4-2 to TRBJ2-5, with D possibly called TRBD1 or TRBD2 (6 bases each). The germline V gene encodes CDR1 LGHNA and CDR2 YNFKEQ. This CDR3 region has 15 residues. Trimming cost V 1 base and J 4 bases, with 13 bases left between them. CDR3 nucleotide sequence: TGTGCCAGCAGCCAAGGGACCAGGGGAGGAGAGACCCAGTACTTC. Translation: CASSQGTRGGETQYF.

In its sample, this clonotype was seen a few times. This CDR3 is CASSQYTLGGGYTF. The CDR3 DNA reads TGTGCCAGCAGCCAATACACTTTGGGAGGCGGCTACACCTTC. The rearrangement links TRBV16 to TRBJ1-2; no clear D. The germline CDR1 and CDR2 sequences are KGHSY and FQNENV. CDR3 length: 14 residues. V gave up 1 base and J gave up 8 bases, with 14 bases separating them.

This chain links TRBV6-5 with TRBJ1-2, with D perhaps matching TRBD1 (6 bases). V gave up 4 bases and J gave up 1 base, with 13 bases separating them. CDR1 MNHEY and CDR2 SVGAGI come from the germline V gene. This CDR3 region has 15 residues. The CDR3 reads CASSLGGLGNYGYTF. CDR3 DNA: TGTGCCAGCAGTTTGGGGGGCTTGGGTAACTATGGCTACACCTTC.

The V call is TRBV20-1, the J call TRBJ2-5; weak D call: TRBD2 (6 bases). V lost 8 bases and J 2 bases, leaving 9 bases between the germline ends. CDR1 and CDR2 (germline): DFQATT, SNEGSKA (reference sequence). The CDR3 length is 11 residues. For the CDR3, the DNA is TGCAGTAGAGGAGGGCAAGAGACCCAGTACTTC. This translates into CSRGGQETQYF.

V is TRBV20-1 and J is TRBJ2-5; no definite D call. Per germline, CDR1 DFQATT and CDR2 SNEGSKA (reference sequence). The V and J ends lost 6 bases and 0 bases respectively, with 5 bases between them. The CDR3 spans 11 residues. The CDR3 is CSAPDQETQYF. The CDR3, as DNA: TGCAGTGCGCCCGACCAAGAGACCCAGTACTTC.

This clonotype appeared a few times. The chain joins TRBV7-9 to TRBJ1-6; tentative D call: TRBD1 (6 bases). V was cut by 4 bases and J by 6 bases, with 10 bases left in between. The germline V gene has CDR1 SEHNR and CDR2 FQNEAQ (reference sequence). The CDR3 runs 14 residues. For the CDR3, the DNA is TGTGCCAGCAGCTCGGCGGACAGTAATTCACCCCTCCACTTT. This gives the protein CASSSADSNSPLHF. Full variable domain (missing parts from reference TRBV7-9 and TRBJ1-6): DTGVSQNPRHKITKRGQNVTFRCDPISEHNRLYWYRQTLGQGPEFLTYFQNEAQLEKSRLLSDRFSAERPKGSFSTLEIQRTEQGDSAMYLCASSSADSNSPLHFGNGTRLTVT.

The genes are TRBV12-3 or TRBV12-4 and TRBJ2-4, with D uncertain. The CDR3 has 16 residues. V was clipped by 3 bases and J by 4 bases, with 16 bases between them. This chain's CDR3 is CASSFRAVVNKNIQYF. The CDR3 DNA follows: TGTGCCAGCAGTTTTAGGGCAGTGGTTAATAAAAACATTCAGTACTTC.

This clonotype has at least ten counts. The rearrangement uses TRBV6-5 and TRBJ2-2, with TRBD2 as a possible D gene (5 bases). From germline, CDR1 is MNHEY and CDR2 SVGAGI. Trimming took 8 bases from V and 7 from J, leaving 8 bases between them. This CDR3 has 11 residues. The CDR3 reads CASRAGGELFF. The CDR3 DNA reads TGTGCCAGCCGTGCGGGCGGGGAGCTGTTTTTT.

This clonotype was observed a handful of times. V is TRBV14 and J is TRBJ2-7; 8 bases are shared with TRBD2. The CDR3 contains 16 residues. With 1 base clipped from V and 0 bases from J, the junction kept 5 bases outside the gene matches. The germline gives CDR1 SGHDN, CDR2 FVKESK. In DNA form, the CDR3 reads TGTGCCAGCAGCCAAGGTGGAGCGGGGGCCTCCTACGAGCAGTACTTC. Its translation is CASSQGGAGASYEQYF.